This TCR beta chain was sequenced in a study of T cells in Graves' hyperthyroidism and ophthalmopathy (dated by TCRdb to about 2019). Describing the broader study: To identify distinguishing TCR V-J signatures, a discovery cohort of about 100 patients was used, comprising some 45 with Graves' ophthalmopathy and around 60 with stable Graves' hyperthyroidism. In about 6 Graves' hyperthyroidism patients, the study also compared T-cell repertoires from thyroid tissue with T-cell repertoires from blood. According to the paper, TCR Vbeta CDR3 sequencing was carried out on 135 peripheral blood samples, which came from fewer than 50 ophthalmopathy, 70 to 80 hyperthyroidism and approximately 17 progressor patients. Whether ophthalmopathy could be predicted prospectively was tested in an independent validation cohort made up of 18 to 20 hyperthyroidism patients plus 17 patients who later progressed to ophthalmopathy. For training and testing, the roughly 93 patients in the discovery cohort were randomly divided in a 7:3 ratio. After sampling, hyperthyroidism patients received methimazole starting at 30 mg daily, and ophthalmopathy patients received high-dose intravenous methylprednisolone. The paper as a whole reports these results and caveats: A 13 V-J signature model separated ophthalmopathy from stable hyperthyroidism, with roughly 88% sensitivity and about 81% specificity in cross-validation and 80%/75% in testing. Blood samples also contained most of the expanded thyroid clonotypes (frequency above 0.001), which suggests that blood repertoires may reflect thyroid immune responses. In validation, the model predicted progression to ophthalmopathy a median of about 5.9 months before onset, with over 55% sensitivity and more than 72% specificity. Sample size was not statistically predetermined, and investigators were not blinded to group allocation.

The sample holds many counts of this clonotype. Its recognized antigen is unknown. Base qualities are missing; no much larger clone stands one base away. The germline ends are 13 bases apart after V is trimmed by 1 base and J by 9 bases. The CDR3 covers 15 residues, taking in both the cysteine and the phenylalanine. Of the read, only the CDR3 DNA is kept; its 45 bases are in frame from base 1. CDR1 and CDR2 (SGHVS, FQNEAQ) derive from the germline V gene. TCR beta CDR3 regions were amplified from RNA transcripts. The first round of RT-PCR for the TCR CDR3 was performed with the HTBI primer set and the Qiagen OneStep RT-PCR kit. The libraries were constructed in a second round of multiplex PCR and then size-selected and purified. The libraries were sequenced on an Illumina HiSeq2000 using paired-end 100 bp reads. The source study handled its data this way. SOAPnuke was used to process the raw data, with reads discarded if the reads contained adapters or uncalled bases, had a mean Phred below 15, or lacked an exact constant-primer or identifier match. High-quality paired reads were merged with COPE v1.2.5, and unique nucleotide sequences were defined as clonotypes. MiTCR v1.1 was used to align clonotypes to the IMGT TRBV, TRBD and TRBJ reference segments. Only V-J combinations with frequency above 0.0001, covering 99.2% of repertoires, were analysed. A TCS score was defined as the ratio of F50 (clonal expansion) to E x V (chaos), with BLOSUM62-based TCRdist applied between CDR3 peptides within each V-J. Welch's t-statistics and random forest reduced 500 to 650 V-J features to under 15, which were used in a naive Bayes classifier (R e1071). In-frame beta chains were kept once TCRdb had trimmed the public reads at Q25 with fastp and called clones with MiXCR. Records with the same CDR3 protein are collapsed into one entry carrying the most frequent genes and DNA. V and J calls and clone size were set by TCRdb, not the authors. Here the sample has just over 550,000 distinct CDR3 sequences; 35% to 55% occur a single time. The top ten clones comprise 6.5% to 9% of the sample.

Graves' hyperthyroidism was defined as stable when no progression to ophthalmopathy occurred over 18 months of follow-up. Hyperthyroidism patients were newly diagnosed, with disease duration under 2 months, and aged 18 to 65 years. Exclusion was applied to patients with uncontrolled infections, other autoimmune diseases, pregnancy or lactation. Clinical symptoms, serum thyroxine and TRAb, thyroid ultrasound, and orbital computed tomography formed the basis for the diagnoses. Total RNA was extracted with Trizol reagent, and quality was checked on an Agilent 2100 Bioanalyzer. This sequence was found in a woman under 30 with Graves' hyperthyroidism. Donor details come from another sample of the same person, matched by shared clones. Sequencing used peripheral blood or thyroid tissue (not recorded which). The chain was built from TRBV7-8 and TRBJ1-6, and possibly TRBD1, on 6 matching bases. Read as DNA, the sequence is TGTGCCAGCAGCTTAGGGGGGCAGGGTATTTCACCCCTCCACTTT. The encoded protein is CASSLGGQGISPLHF.